The clone carrying this TCR beta chain has just one count. The sample originates from a study of blood T cell repertoires in COVID-19. Study context: In each case, the material was cDNA or gDNA derived from T cells, B-cell-depleted T cells, or PBMCs.

The CDR3 length is 12 residues. As processed by the authors: Estimated nucleated cell counts came from reference gene primer amplification. The table came from immunoSEQ multiplex PCR; TCRdb's copy has only in-frame clones and leaves some out. V, J and clone size derive from that table, while D and trimming were established from the DNA sequence. In the table there are roughly 180,000 clones, about three quarters of which are singletons. Sequenced: peripheral blood. The TCR was taken from a woman aged 45 to 65 with active or convalescent COVID-19. The rearrangement uses TRBV21-1 and TRBJ2-7; the tabulated D call, TRBD1, remains unverified against the DNA. TRBV21-1 has pseudogene status. CDR3 coding DNA: TGTGCCAGCAGCACCAGACAGGGCAAGCAGTACTTC. It is translated as CASSTRQGKQYF.